Below, 23 T cell receptor beta chains from the same sample are listed, as sequenced in a study of blood T cell repertoires in COVID-19. Clones were read by immunoSEQ multiplex PCR, and TCRdb kept only the in-frame ones, dropping some. This sample has around 450,000 clones; roughly 87% occur once, and the top ten carry under 0.7%. Sequenced sample: PBMCs or T cells enriched from blood (not recorded which). The receptor source for this set is a man younger than 35 who had recovered from COVID-19.

The rearrangement links TRBV5-1 to TRBJ1-5, with D possibly matching TRBD1 (6 bases). The CDR3 is made up of 15 amino acids. CDR1 is SGHRS, CDR2 YFSETQ, per germline. Trimming pared 0 bases from V and 6 bases from J, leaving 13 bases between. The chain's CDR3 is CASSLEAGAGQPQHF. CDR3 nucleotide sequence: TGCGCCAGCAGCTTGGAGGCGGGGGCTGGTCAGCCCCAGCATTTT. Based on the CDR3 plus reference TRBV5-1 and TRBJ1-5, the full variable domain is KAGVTQTPRYLIKTRGQQVTLSCSPISGHRSVSWYQQTPGQGLQFLFEYFSETQRNKGNFPGRFSGRQFSNSRSEMNVSTLELGDSALYLCASSLEAGAGQPQHFGDGTRLSIL.

The rearrangement links TRBV11-3 to TRBJ1-1; D may be TRBD1 (5 bases). V dropped 5 bases and J dropped 4 bases, with 8 bases sitting between them. The CDR3 has 12 residues. The germline gives CDR1 SGHNT, CDR2 YENEEA. The CDR3 nucleotides are TGTGCCAGCAGCCAGGGTGGCACTGAAGCTTTCTTT. Its translation: CASSQGGTEAFF.

The chain combines TRBV28 with TRBJ2-5, with TRBD1 as a possible D gene (5 bases). Trimming cost V 5 bases and J 5 bases, with 12 bases left between them. Looked up from germline, CDR1 is MDHEN and CDR2 is SYDVKM. This CDR3 has 13 residues. The CDR3 protein is CASSPQGMETQYF. In nucleotides, the CDR3 is TGTGCCAGCAGTCCTCAGGGTATGGAGACCCAGTACTTC.

This chain uses TRBV27 with TRBJ1-4; no definite D call. V dropped 0 bases and J dropped 7 bases, with 12 bases sitting between them. CDR1 and CDR2 (germline): MNHEY, SMNVEV (reference sequence). This CDR3 is built from 15 residues. CDR3 loop: CASSLSSMQFEKLFF. Written as DNA, the CDR3 is TGTGCCAGCAGTTTATCTTCCATGCAGTTTGAAAAACTGTTTTTT.

The chain uses TRBV3-1 (or the pseudogene TRBV3-2) and TRBJ1-1; 7 bases line up with TRBD1. With V trimmed by 3 bases and J by 0 bases, 4 bases remained unmatched. The V gene's germline CDR1 is LGHDT and CDR2 YNNKEL (reference sequence). CDR3 length equals 15 residues. CDR3 nucleotide sequence: TGTGCCAGCAGCCAGGGGGACAGCTTGAACACTGAAGCTTTCTTT. It yields the protein CASSQGDSLNTEAFF.

This chain uses TRBV10-3 with TRBJ1-1, with a weak D call TRBD1 (6 bases). Trimming cost V 8 bases and J 3 bases, with 10 bases left between them. Germline V CDR1 and CDR2: ENHRY, SYGVKD. CDR3 length: 12 residues. Here the CDR3 reads CAIGGADTEAFF. In DNA, the CDR3 is TGTGCCATCGGGGGCGCGGACACTGAAGCTTTCTTT.

The CDR3 reads CASSRDVKDRNTGELFF. For the CDR3, the DNA is TGTGCCAGTAGTAGGGATGTTAAGGACAGGAACACCGGGGAGCTGTTTTTT. The chain couples TRBV19 to TRBJ2-2; perhaps TRBD1 as D (6 bases). This CDR3 is 17 amino acids long. The V end lost 4 bases, the J end lost 1 base, and 16 bases lay between the germline ends. Germline V lookup: CDR1 LNHDA, CDR2 SQIVND (reference sequence).

The CDR3 nucleotides read TGTGCCAGCAGTGAGGACAGGGGGACTAATGAAAAACTGTTTTTT. It yields the protein CASSEDRGTNEKLFF. The chain uses TRBV2 and TRBJ1-4; 10 bases match TRBD1. The germline gives CDR1 SNHLY, CDR2 FYNNEI. CDR3 size: 15 residues. V trimming: 3 bases; J trimming: 2 bases; junction bases outside the gene matches: 0.

The rearrangement links TRBV5-4 to TRBJ1-2, with 8 positions matching TRBD1. J gave up 6 bases and V 2 bases, and 9 bases lay outside the gene matches. This CDR3 has 15 amino acids. The germline V gene encodes CDR1 SGHNT and CDR2 YYREEE (reference sequence). The CDR3 DNA sequence: TGTGCCAGCAGCTTCGGCGTACAGGGGGTGGATGGCTACACCTTC. Its translation is CASSFGVQGVDGYTF.

This chain uses TRBV7-2 with TRBJ1-5; 10 bases match TRBD1. The germline gives CDR1 SGHTA, CDR2 FQGNSA. The CDR3 is 17 amino acids. V lost 4 bases, J lost 4 bases, and 10 bases stayed unmatched. As DNA, the CDR3 is TGTGCCAGCAGCTATTGGGACAGGGGTTTAAGGAATCAGCCCCAGCATTTT. Amino acid sequence: CASSYWDRGLRNQPQHF. The full variable domain, completed using reference TRBV7-2 and TRBJ1-5, is GAGVSQSPSNKVTEKGKDVELRCDPISGHTALYWYRQSLGQGLEFLIYFQGNSAPDKSGLPSDRFSAERTGGSVSTLTIQRTQQEDSAVYLCASSYWDRGLRNQPQHFGDGTRLSIL.

This sequence joins TRBV21-1 and TRBJ1-1; TRBD1 is the table's D call, not checked against the DNA. TRBV21-1 is an annotated pseudogene. The CDR3 spans 15 residues. The CDR3 is CASSPNRGPNTEAFF. The CDR3 nucleotides are TGTGCCAGCAGCCCTAACAGGGGACCCAACACTGAAGCTTTCTTT.

This sequence joins TRBV19 and TRBJ2-7; 10 nucleotides line up with TRBD1. With V trimmed by 5 bases and J by 2 bases, 6 bases remained unmatched. Germline-derived CDR1 and CDR2 are LNHDA and SQIVND (reference sequence). CDR3 length: 15 amino acids. The chain's CDR3 is CASSLPGQGTYEQYF. In nucleotides, the CDR3 is TGTGCCAGTAGTTTACCGGGACAGGGGACCTACGAGCAGTACTTC.

The DNA for the CDR3 is TGTGCCAGCAGCCGAATCAAGACTAAATCGAACACCGGGGAGCTGTTTTTT. This gives the protein CASSRIKTKSNTGELFF. The chain joins TRBV7-9 to TRBJ2-2; D might be TRBD2 (5 bases). In germline, CDR1 is SEHNR, CDR2 FQNEAQ (reference sequence). This CDR3 has 17 amino acids. Trimming pared 5 bases from V and 0 bases from J, leaving 16 bases between. Full variable domain (rest looked up from reference TRBV7-9 and TRBJ2-2): DTGVSQNPRHKITKRGQNVTFRCDPISEHNRLYWYRQTLGQGPEFLTYFQNEAQLEKSRLLSDRFSAERPKGSFSTLEIQRTEQGDSAMYLCASSRIKTKSNTGELFFGEGSRLTVL.

The CDR3 DNA reads TGCGCCAGCTCCATTACCGGGACAAGGGAACGCTACACCTTC. This translates into CASSITGTRERYTF. The rearrangement uses TRBV5-1 and TRBJ1-2, with a possible D match to TRBD1 (6 bases). The CDR3 is 14 amino acids. Germline V gene sequence: CDR1 SGHRS, CDR2 YFSETQ. V lost 7 bases, J lost 9 bases, and 22 bases lay in between.

In this sample, this clone turned up a few times. This chain links TRBV29-1 with TRBJ1-1, with unresolved D. Trimming took 6 bases from V and 3 from J, leaving 5 bases between them. This CDR3 region has 10 residues. Germline V lookup: CDR1 SQVTM, CDR2 ANQGSEA. CDR3 residues: CSVPDTEAFF. CDR3 nucleotides: TGCAGCGTGCCAGACACTGAAGCTTTCTTT.

This clone appeared once. This chain connects TRBV27 to TRBJ2-4, with 12 nucleotides matching TRBD2. The CDR3 extends over 16 amino acids. J was trimmed by 1 base and V by 5 bases; bases with no gene match: 3. CDR1 and CDR2 from the germline V gene are MNHEY and SMNVEV (reference sequence). CDR3 in DNA: TGTGCCAGCAGTCTAGGGACTAGCGGGGCCAAAAACATTCAGTACTTC. This gives the protein CASSLGTSGAKNIQYF.

The chain is built from TRBV7-8 and TRBJ2-2; 15 bases map to TRBD2. Germline values: CDR1 SGHVS, CDR2 FQNEAQ. V lost 4 bases, J lost 4 bases, and 7 bases stayed unmatched. The CDR3 extends over 18 amino acids. The CDR3 DNA sequence: TGTGCCAGCAGCTCCCGGACTAGCGGGAGGGCCATCACCGGGGAGCTGTTTTTT. Translated, it gives CASSSRTSGRAITGELFF.

This rearrangement joins TRBV7-6 to TRBJ2-1, with a possible D match to TRBD2 (7 bases). The CDR3 runs 16 residues. V gave up 5 bases and J gave up 9 bases, with 23 bases separating them. Germline V gene lookup returns CDR1 SGHVS and CDR2 FNYEAQ. The DNA for the CDR3 is TGTGCCAGCAGCGGGGGGCGGGGGTCCCTCGGGGGTGAGCAGTTCTTC. The encoded protein is CASSGGRGSLGGEQFF. Based on the CDR3 plus reference TRBV7-6 and TRBJ2-1, the full variable domain is GAGVSQSPRYKVTKRGQDVALRCDPISGHVSLYWYRQALGQGPEFLTYFNYEAQQDKSGLPNDRFSAERPEGSISTLTIQRTEQRDSAMYRCASSGGRGSLGGEQFFGPGTRLTVL.

This clone came up once. This CDR3 is CASSLVAGDTGELFF. DNA for the CDR3: TGTGCCAGCAGCTTAGTAGCGGGGGACACCGGGGAGCTGTTTTTT. J is TRBJ2-2 and V is TRBV11-3; 9 nucleotides match TRBD2. Germline CDR1 reads SGHNT; CDR2 reads YENEEA. With V trimmed by 1 base and J by 3 bases, 0 bases remained unmatched. The CDR3 is 15 residues long.

The chain has TRBV28 and TRBJ1-1, with 8 positions matching TRBD1. The V and J ends lost 8 bases and 5 bases, in that order; junction bases with no gene match: 13. CDR3 length: 15 residues. Looked up from germline, CDR1 is MDHEN and CDR2 is SYDVKM. In nucleotides, the CDR3 is TGTGCCAGCGATGTACACCGGGACAGGACGACTGAAGCTTTCTTT. Translation: CASDVHRDRTTEAFF.

The chain uses TRBV10-3 and TRBJ1-1; D may be TRBD1 (5 bases). The CDR3 consists of 15 residues. Trimming shortened V by 2 bases and J by 4 bases, and 14 bases separated the two germline ends. The germline V gene encodes CDR1 ENHRY and CDR2 SYGVKD. The CDR3 spells CAISENLGALTEAFF. DNA of the CDR3: TGTGCCATCAGTGAGAATTTAGGGGCACTCACTGAAGCTTTCTTT.

This chain joins TRBV2 and TRBJ1-6, with D maybe TRBD1 (6 bases). The CDR3 contains 14 residues. The V end was cut by 6 bases, the J end by 7 bases, with 13 bases between. Looked up from germline, CDR1 is SNHLY and CDR2 is FYNNEI. Here the CDR3 reads CASSVQGGNSPLHF. The DNA of the CDR3 is TGTGCCAGCAGCGTACAGGGCGGCAATTCACCCCTCCACTTT.

The table lists this clone with a count of one. V gene TRBV30 combines with J gene TRBJ2-1; TRBD2 might be the D (6 bases). Trimming pared 0 bases from V and 6 bases from J, leaving 15 bases between. Germline V gives CDR1 GTSNPN, CDR2 SVGIG (reference sequence). CDR3 size: 15 residues. CDR3 residues: CAWSVSAGLLNEQFF. The CDR3 bases are TGTGCCTGGAGTGTCAGCGCGGGACTCCTCAATGAGCAGTTCTTC.